These 13 T cell receptor beta chains originate from one sample sequenced in a study of T cell responses to AZD1222 COVID-19 vaccine. The method was immunoSEQ multiplex PCR; TCRdb's version includes in-frame clones alone and lacks a portion of them. The table includes over 85,000 clones, less than 85% detected once. Material: peripheral blood, obtained 28 days after the second AZD1222 dose. The origin of the receptors is an adult who received the AZD1222 COVID-19 vaccine.

V is TRBV9 and J is TRBJ1-5; D gene ambiguous. V dropped 3 bases and J dropped 2 bases, with 3 bases sitting between them. The CDR3 contains 12 residues. Germline CDR1 SGDLS, CDR2 YYNGEE. CDR3 in amino acids: CASSGGNQPQHF. In DNA form, the CDR3 reads TGTGCCAGCAGCGGGGGCAATCAGCCCCAGCATTTT. The complete variable domain, with remaining parts taken from reference TRBV9 and TRBJ1-5, reads DSGVTQTPKHLITATGQRVTLRCSPRSGDLSVYWYQQSLDQGLQFLIQYYNGEERAKGNILERFSAQQFPDLHSELNLSSLELGDSALYFCASSGGNQPQHFGDGTRLSIL.

The sample holds one count of this clone. V and J are TRBV7-9 and TRBJ1-2, with TRBD1 matching 7 bases. Germline CDR1 reads SEHNR; CDR2 reads FQNEAQ (reference sequence). V lost 5 bases to trimming and J lost 7 bases; unmatched junction nucleotides: 10. The CDR3 spans 14 residues. The CDR3 sequence: CASSAPGQPFGYTF. CDR3 DNA sequence: TGTGCCAGCAGCGCCCCGGGACAGCCTTTTGGCTACACCTTC.

V usage is TRBV11-2 and J usage is TRBJ1-2; D is undetermined. Germline lookup yields CDR1 SGHAT and CDR2 FQNNGV. V shed 0 bases and J shed 8 bases, with 10 bases lying between them. This CDR3 has 13 residues. DNA for the CDR3: TGTGCCAGCAGCTTAGACAGAGTAGGCGGCTACACCTTC. This encodes CASSLDRVGGYTF.

This chain joins TRBV19 and TRBJ2-6, with D tentatively TRBD1 (7 bases). The CDR3 totals 17 residues. The germline gives CDR1 LNHDA, CDR2 SQIVND (reference sequence). The ends were cut back, 5 bases at V and 0 bases at J, with 14 bases in the middle. The CDR3 here is CASSDNQGGSGANVLTF. As DNA, the CDR3 is TGTGCCAGTAGTGATAACCAGGGGGGCTCTGGGGCCAACGTCCTGACTTTC.

This clone was picked up one time. The chain employs TRBV30 and TRBJ1-5; 11 nucleotides agree with TRBD1. J gave up 4 bases and V 5 bases, and 4 bases lay outside the gene matches. Germline V gene sequence: CDR1 GTSNPN, CDR2 SVGIG (reference sequence). The CDR3 is 14 amino acids. CDR3 in amino acids: CAWVGQGANQPQHF. Written as DNA, the CDR3 is TGTGCCTGGGTTGGACAGGGGGCTAATCAGCCCCAGCATTTT.

This chain links TRBV11-2 with TRBJ1-1; the D gene is possibly TRBD1 (5 bases). Trimming took off 1 base at V and 0 bases at J, with 12 bases between the two ends. This CDR3 comprises 16 residues. CDR1 is SGHAT, CDR2 FQNNGV, per germline. The CDR3 DNA reads TGTGCCAGCAGCTTAGGCGGGGGGGTCATGAACACTGAAGCTTTCTTT. This sequence encodes CASSLGGGVMNTEAFF.

The CDR3 DNA sequence: TGTGCCAGCAGTTTAGGGCTGGGGCGCCGGACTGAAGCTTTCTTT. Residues: CASSLGLGRRTEAFF. V is TRBV27 and J is TRBJ1-1; D is perhaps TRBD1 (5 bases). Germline-derived CDR1 and CDR2 are MNHEY and SMNVEV (reference sequence). The V and J ends lost 2 bases and 5 bases respectively, with 15 bases between them. CDR3 length: 15 amino acids.

This chain connects TRBV7-9 to TRBJ2-3, with TRBD2 as a possible D gene (5 bases). Trimming removed 2 bases at V and 3 bases at J, with 18 bases between. The length of the CDR3 is 17 residues. Germline CDR1 is SEHNR and CDR2 is FQNEAQ (reference sequence). In DNA form, the CDR3 reads TGTGCCAGCAGCTTATACGGTGGGAGTGGTAGAACAGATACGCAGTATTTT. It yields the protein CASSLYGGSGRTDTQYF. The full variable domain, with the rest looked up from reference TRBV7-9 and TRBJ2-3, is DTGVSQNPRHKITKRGQNVTFRCDPISEHNRLYWYRQTLGQGPEFLTYFQNEAQLEKSRLLSDRFSAERPKGSFSTLEIQRTEQGDSAMYLCASSLYGGSGRTDTQYFGPGTRLTVL.

This clone was seen just once. This chain joins TRBV4-1 and TRBJ2-7; D might be TRBD2 (5 bases). There are 19 residues in the CDR3. The V end was cut by 5 bases, the J end by 1 base, with 27 bases between. Germline V gives CDR1 MGHRA, CDR2 YSYEKL. The CDR3 DNA follows: TGCGCCAGCAGCTCAAGAGAGACCGGCGGGCGGGTCGGATCCTACGAGCAGTACTTC. This sequence encodes CASSSRETGGRVGSYEQYF.

The J gene is TRBJ2-2, the V gene TRBV19; D unresolved. Germline CDR1 is LNHDA and CDR2 is SQIVND (reference sequence). The V end was cut by 2 bases, the J end by 3 bases, with 1 base between. This CDR3 has 12 amino acids. DNA for the CDR3: TGTGCCAGTAGTATATACACCGGGGAGCTGTTTTTT. Translating gives CASSIYTGELFF.

This chain uses TRBV6-5 with TRBJ1-2; D not certain. V was trimmed by 0 bases and J by 4 bases, leaving 12 bases between them. The length of the CDR3 is 15 residues. Germline CDR1 and CDR2: MNHEY and SVGAGI. CDR3 coding DNA: TGTGCCAGCAGTTACTCGTCCCCCCCCGCCTATGGCTACACCTTC. It codes for CASSYSSPPAYGYTF.

CDR3 DNA: TGTGCCTGGAGTGAAGGGTTACACGAGCAGTACTTC. This translates into CAWSEGLHEQYF. The chain carries TRBV30 and TRBJ2-7; D is undetermined. Trimming pared 1 base from V and 5 bases from J, leaving 9 bases between. The CDR3 is 12 residues long. Germline lookup yields CDR1 GTSNPN and CDR2 SVGIG (reference sequence). Supplemented by reference TRBV30 and TRBJ2-7, the full variable domain reads SQTIHQWPATLVQPVGSPLSLECTVEGTSNPNLYWYRQAAGRGLQLLFYSVGIGQISSEVPQNLSASRPQDRQFILSSKKLLLSDSGFYLCAWSEGLHEQYFGPGTRLTVT.

The chain has TRBV6-2 or TRBV6-3 and TRBJ1-1; D may be TRBD1 (6 bases). The germline gives CDR1 MNHEY, CDR2 SVGEGT. V was shortened by 2 bases and J by 2 bases, with 9 bases between the two germline ends. The CDR3 has 14 amino acids. CDR3 region: CASSYTGANTEAFF. The CDR3 DNA reads as TGTGCCAGCAGTTACACGGGGGCAAACACTGAAGCTTTCTTT.